This is a list of T cell receptor beta chains from one sample in a study of blood T cell repertoires in COVID-19. Generated by immunoSEQ multiplex PCR, the TCRdb table keeps only in-frame clones and is missing some. The sample carries 45,000 to 70,000 clones, about 73% recorded once. The sequenced sample consisted of peripheral blood. The origin of the receptors is a woman aged 45-65 years with active or convalescent COVID-19. The CDR3 runs from the conserved cysteine through the conserved F or W. Fields, in order: clone size, D gene, V gene, J gene, CDR3 protein, CDR3 DNA. The D gene is left open where the match is weak. The listing skips clone size in some rows; elsewhere it reads once, few, many or a size class.

-	TRBD2	TRBV13	TRBJ2-3	CASRPKWTSGSTDTQYF	TGTGCCAGCAGGCCCAAATGGACTAGCGGGAGCACAGATACGCAGTATTTT
few	-	TRBV28	TRBJ1-1	CASSSSNTEAFF	TGTGCCAGCAGTTCCTCGAACACTGAAGCTTTCTTT
-	TRBD2	TRBV6-6	TRBJ2-5	CASSQRLAGGIETQYF	TGTGCCAGCAGCCAACGACTAGCGGGAGGGATAGAGACCCAGTACTTC
-	-	TRBV20-1	TRBJ2-7	CSASAPDRTGLEQYF	TGCAGTGCTAGTGCCCCTGACAGGACGGGATTAGAGCAGTACTTC
-	-	TRBV5-1	TRBJ2-7	CASSLVPGDEQYF	TGCGCCAGCAGCTTGGTCCCAGGGGACGAGCAGTACTTC
-	TRBD2	TRBV4-1	TRBJ2-1	CASSQGPSGGWNEQFF	TGCGCCAGCAGCCAAGGACCTAGCGGGGGGTGGAATGAGCAGTTCTTC
few	-	TRBV18	TRBJ1-1	CASSGTGIENTEAFF	TGTGCCAGCTCAGGTACAGGGATTGAGAACACTGAAGCTTTCTTT
-	-	TRBV5-6	TRBJ2-7	CASRRIQGSEQYF	TGTGCCAGCAGGAGGATACAGGGAAGCGAGCAGTACTTC
-	TRBD2	TRBV3-1/TRBV3-2	TRBJ2-7	CASSLGGGGFYEQYF	TGTGCCAGCAGCCTCGGGGGGGGCGGATTCTACGAGCAGTACTTC
-	-	TRBV10-1	TRBJ2-3	CASSDTSTDTQYF	TGCGCCAGCAGTGACACTAGCACAGATACGCAGTATTTT
once	TRBD2	TRBV18	TRBJ2-1	CASSPGLAGNNEQFF	TGTGCCAGCTCACCGGGACTAGCGGGGAACAATGAGCAGTTCTTC
-	-	TRBV6-6	TRBJ1-2	CASSYAADTYGYTF	TGTGCCAGCAGTTACGCGGCGGATACCTATGGCTACACCTTC
-	TRBD2	TRBV3-1/TRBV3-2	TRBJ2-5	CASSQGGDSGSPETQYF	TGTGCCAGCAGCCAAGGAGGGGATAGCGGGAGTCCTGAGACCCAGTACTTC
-	-	TRBV21-1	TRBJ2-5	CASSSPLTGRQETQYF	TGTGCCAGCAGCTCCCCTTTGACAGGGCGGCAAGAGACCCAGTACTTC
-	-	TRBV2	TRBJ1-6	CASQEVRNSPLHF	TGTGCCTCCCAGGAGGTGAGGAATTCACCCCTCCACTTT
-	-	TRBV10-3	TRBJ2-2	CAISEFLSGRAGELFF	TGTGCCATCAGTGAGTTCCTTAGCGGCCGGGCCGGGGAGCTGTTTTTT
-	-	TRBV10-1	TRBJ2-1	CASSETSTEQFF	TGCGCCAGCAGTGAGACTAGCACTGAGCAGTTCTTC
-	-	TRBV12-2	TRBJ2-7	CASRLRHTGCWSYEQYF	TGTGCAAGTCGCCTCCGACATACCGGTTGTTGGTCCTACGAGCAGTACTTC
-	TRBD2	TRBV4-1	TRBJ2-2	CASSQFREGGELFF	TGCGCCAGCAGCCAATTCCGGGAGGGCGGGGAGCTGTTTTTT
-	-	TRBV5-5	TRBJ2-7	CASSLFSQGNSYEQYF	TGTGCCAGCAGCTTGTTCTCTCAGGGTAATTCCTACGAGCAGTACTTC
-	TRBD2	TRBV7-9	TRBJ2-1	CASSLGGLRAYNEQFF	TGTGCCAGCAGCTTAGGGGGACTACGAGCCTACAATGAGCAGTTCTTC
few	-	TRBV12-3/TRBV12-4	TRBJ2-5	CASGPGETQYF	TGTGCCAGCGGCCCAGGGGAGACCCAGTACTTC
-	TRBD2	TRBV7-9	TRBJ2-3	CASSFRTSGRTDTQYF	TGTGCCAGCAGCTTTCGAACTAGCGGACGCACAGATACGCAGTATTTT
-	TRBD2	TRBV4-1	TRBJ2-5	CASSKGGLVQETQYF	TGCGCCAGCAGCAAAGGGGGACTAGTCCAAGAGACCCAGTACTTC
-	-	TRBV30	TRBJ1-3	CAWTEMAGNTIYF	TGTGCCTGGACGGAGATGGCTGGAAACACCATATATTTT
-	-	TRBV2	TRBJ1-1	CASSELQGTEAFF	TGTGCCAGCAGTGAGCTACAGGGCACTGAAGCTTTCTTT
-	TRBD2	TRBV20-1	TRBJ2-1	CSASTSGSWEQFF	TGCAGTGCTAGTACTAGCGGGAGTTGGGAGCAGTTCTTC
few	-	TRBV5-4	TRBJ2-5	CASSTDYREKTQYF	TGTGCCAGCAGTACGGACTATCGGGAGAAGACCCAGTACTTC
few	TRBD2	TRBV19	TRBJ2-1	CASTSSGYNEQFF	TGTGCCAGTACTTCTAGCGGTTACAATGAGCAGTTCTTC
-	-	TRBV12-1	TRBJ1-1	CASSCAAGQGKENTEAFF	TGTGCCAGCAGCTGCGCCGCGGGACAGGGTAAAGAGAACACTGAAGCTTTCTTT
-	-	TRBV19	TRBJ2-2	CASSIGAGMGTGELFF	TGTGCCAGTAGTATAGGGGCAGGGATGGGCACCGGGGAGCTGTTTTTT
-	-	TRBV19	TRBJ2-7	CASSSTGLGGEQYF	TGTGCCAGTAGTAGTACAGGGCTTGGAGGCGAGCAGTACTTC
-	-	TRBV28	TRBJ1-2	CASSPPGQVLYGYTF	TGTGCCAGCAGTCCCCCAGGGCAAGTCCTCTATGGCTACACCTTC
-	TRBD2	TRBV5-1	TRBJ2-3	CASSLDGQRELAPDTQYF	TGCGCCAGCAGCTTGGATGGCCAGCGGGAGTTAGCTCCAGATACGCAGTATTTT
once	TRBD2	TRBV19	TRBJ2-3	CASSVLPSGRMADTQYF	TGTGCCAGTAGTGTTCTGCCTAGCGGGAGGATGGCAGATACGCAGTATTTT
-	TRBD2	TRBV23-1	TRBJ2-4	CASTRSGSSLGAKNIQYF	TGCGCCAGCACGCGCAGCGGGAGTTCTCTGGGGGCCAAAAACATTCAGTACTTC
-	-	TRBV27	TRBJ2-7	CASSVTGSYEQYF	TGTGCCAGCAGTGTGACAGGCTCCTACGAGCAGTACTTC
-	-	TRBV11-2	TRBJ2-1	CASSLAVNQFF	TGTGCCAGCAGCTTAGCGGTTAATCAGTTCTTC
-	-	TRBV19	TRBJ1-1	CASSMGRGMNTEAFF	TGTGCCAGTAGTATGGGGAGGGGGATGAACACTGAAGCTTTCTTT
-	TRBD1	TRBV27	TRBJ2-3	CASSLRGGMNTQYF	TGTGCCAGCAGTTTACGAGGGGGCATGAATACGCAGTATTTT
-	TRBD2	TRBV10-3	TRBJ2-3	CAISESATSGSTDTQYF	TGTGCCATCAGTGAGTCTGCGACTAGCGGGAGTACAGATACGCAGTATTTT
-	-	TRBV28	TRBJ1-1	CASRGGGWGTEAFF	TGTGCCAGCAGAGGGGGGGGCTGGGGCACTGAAGCTTTCTTT
-	-	TRBV19	TRBJ2-1	CASSIPGSRAYNEQFF	TGTGCCAGTAGTATCCCCGGGAGCAGAGCCTACAATGAGCAGTTCTTC
-	TRBD2	TRBV4-2	TRBJ2-5	CASSPWTSLGTQYF	TGTGCCAGCAGCCCTTGGACTAGCCTTGGGACCCAGTACTTC
-	TRBD1	TRBV18	TRBJ1-3	CASSRDRGPGNTIYF	TGTGCCAGCTCACGGGACAGGGGGCCTGGAAACACCATATATTTT
-	TRBD1	TRBV13	TRBJ1-1	CASSYSDRQGAQTFF	TGTGCCAGCAGCTATTCAGACAGGCAGGGGGCGCAAACTTTCTTT